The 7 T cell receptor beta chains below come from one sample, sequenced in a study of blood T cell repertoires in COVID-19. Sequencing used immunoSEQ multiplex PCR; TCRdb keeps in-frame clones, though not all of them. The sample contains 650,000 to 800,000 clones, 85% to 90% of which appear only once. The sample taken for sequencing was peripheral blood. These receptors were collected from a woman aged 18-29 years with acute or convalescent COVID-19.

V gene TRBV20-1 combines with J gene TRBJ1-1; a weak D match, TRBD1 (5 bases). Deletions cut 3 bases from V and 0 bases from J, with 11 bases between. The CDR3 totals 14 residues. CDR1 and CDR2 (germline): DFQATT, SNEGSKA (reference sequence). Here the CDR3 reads CSASWDSLNTEAFF. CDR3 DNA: TGCAGTGCTAGTTGGGACTCACTGAACACTGAAGCTTTCTTT.

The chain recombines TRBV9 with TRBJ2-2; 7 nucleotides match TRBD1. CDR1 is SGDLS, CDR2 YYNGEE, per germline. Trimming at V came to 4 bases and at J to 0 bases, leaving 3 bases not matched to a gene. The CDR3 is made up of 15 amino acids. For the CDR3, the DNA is TGTGCCAGCAGCTTCCAGGGGGCGAACACCGGGGAGCTGTTTTTT. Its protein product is CASSFQGANTGELFF.

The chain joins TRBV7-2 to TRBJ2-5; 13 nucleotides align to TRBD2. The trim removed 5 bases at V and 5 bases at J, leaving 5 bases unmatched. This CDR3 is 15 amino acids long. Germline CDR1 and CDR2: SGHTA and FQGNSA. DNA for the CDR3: TGTGCCAGCAGCGCGGGACTAGCGGGGTGGGAGACCCAGTACTTC. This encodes CASSAGLAGWETQYF.

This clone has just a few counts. DNA of the CDR3: TGTGCCTGGAGCGGGTGGGACAGGGATCCTACTAACTATGGCTACACCTTC. Its protein is CAWSGWDRDPTNYGYTF. The chain is built from TRBV30 and TRBJ1-2; 9 nucleotides align to TRBD1. This CDR3 contains 17 residues. V lost 3 bases and J lost 0; bases outside the gene matches: 11. Germline V lookup: CDR1 GTSNPN, CDR2 SVGIG (reference sequence).

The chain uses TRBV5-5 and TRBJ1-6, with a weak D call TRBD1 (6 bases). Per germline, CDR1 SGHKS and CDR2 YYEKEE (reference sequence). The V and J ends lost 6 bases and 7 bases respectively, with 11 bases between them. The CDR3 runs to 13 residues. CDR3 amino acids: CASTGQPNSPLHF. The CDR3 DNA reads TGTGCCAGCACGGGACAACCGAATTCACCCCTCCACTTT. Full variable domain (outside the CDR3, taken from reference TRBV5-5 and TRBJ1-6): DAGVTQSPTHLIKTRGQQVTLRCSPISGHKSVSWYQQVLGQGPQFIFQYYEKEERGRGNFPDRFSARQFPNYSSELNVNALLLGDSALYLCASTGQPNSPLHFGNGTRLTVT.

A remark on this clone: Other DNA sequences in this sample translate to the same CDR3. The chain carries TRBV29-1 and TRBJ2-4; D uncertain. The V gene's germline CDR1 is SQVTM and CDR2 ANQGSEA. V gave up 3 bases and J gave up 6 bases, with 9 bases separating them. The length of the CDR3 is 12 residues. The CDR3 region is CSVEDGGNIQYF. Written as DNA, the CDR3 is TGCAGCGTTGAGGATGGCGGAAACATTCAGTACTTC.

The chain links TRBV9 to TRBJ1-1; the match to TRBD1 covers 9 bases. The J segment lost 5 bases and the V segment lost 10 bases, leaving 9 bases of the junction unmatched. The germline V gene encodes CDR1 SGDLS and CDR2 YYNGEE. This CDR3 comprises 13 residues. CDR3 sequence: CASGGTGNTEAFF. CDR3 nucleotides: TGTGCCTCCGGCGGGACAGGGAATACTGAAGCTTTCTTT.